Listed below are T cell receptor beta chains from one sample, sequenced in a study of T-cell memory formation after mild COVID-19. Via MiXCR, TCRdb re-called the 5' RACE reads, giving one row per CDR3 protein. The sample yields about 360,000 distinct CDR3 sequences, over 13% seen once. Source material: PBMCs or a T cell subset sorted from them (not recorded which). Every receptor here comes from a man aged 18 to 29 who had mild COVID-19 (a few samples of this study predate the infection). Cell type and time point are not known. Both conserved end residues are part of each CDR3.

v_call: TRBV5-1
j_call: TRBJ1-2
cdr3_aa: CASSLALGQDNGYTF

v_call: TRBV18
j_call: TRBJ2-1
cdr3_aa: CASSPLQDNEQFF

v_call: TRBV20-1
j_call: TRBJ1-4
cdr3_aa: CSARDEGNEKLFF

v_call: TRBV7-3
j_call: TRBJ2-3
cdr3_aa: CASSFGSDTQYF

v_call: TRBV5-1
j_call: TRBJ2-5
cdr3_aa: CASSQMATQETQYF

v_call: TRBV2
j_call: TRBJ2-4
cdr3_aa: CAIALTETTQYF

v_call: TRBV4-3
j_call: TRBJ2-7
cdr3_aa: CASSQDQQYF

v_call: TRBV29-1
j_call: TRBJ1-1
cdr3_aa: CSAGSNTEAFF

v_call: TRBV5-1
j_call: TRBJ2-3
cdr3_aa: CASSLAGIGKGYF

v_call: TRBV24-1
j_call: TRBJ2-5
cdr3_aa: CATSDTGGEETQYF

v_call: TRBV7-2
j_call: TRBJ2-5
cdr3_aa: CASSREKPAGETQYF

v_call: TRBV24-1
j_call: TRBJ1-5
cdr3_aa: CATSEGTGDQPQHF

v_call: TRBV5-1
j_call: TRBJ1-1
cdr3_aa: CASSLNYRDLNTEAFF

v_call: TRBV2
j_call: TRBJ2-7
cdr3_aa: CASSDSGTLYEQYF

v_call: TRBV2
j_call: TRBJ2-2
cdr3_aa: CASSERQRNTGELFF

v_call: TRBV5-1
j_call: TRBJ2-4
cdr3_aa: CASSLEVGGNIQYF

v_call: TRBV9
j_call: TRBJ2-3
cdr3_aa: CASSVAGSGGWGTDTQYF

v_call: TRBV7-2
j_call: TRBJ2-5
cdr3_aa: CASSLGSQETQYF

v_call: TRBV7-2
j_call: TRBJ2-3
cdr3_aa: CASLFRGGTDTQYF

v_call: TRBV2
j_call: TRBJ2-1
cdr3_aa: CASSEGGPYSSYNEQFF

v_call: TRBV6-5
j_call: TRBJ1-2
cdr3_aa: CASSKETGGGYTF

v_call: TRBV18
j_call: TRBJ2-3
cdr3_aa: CASSQMDGSTDTQYF

v_call: TRBV20-1
j_call: TRBJ1-5
cdr3_aa: CSASIGRRLFYSNQPQHF

v_call: TRBV4-3
j_call: TRBJ2-3
cdr3_aa: CASSQEFLAGGTDTQYF

v_call: TRBV5-5
j_call: TRBJ2-2
cdr3_aa: CASSLGPSANTGELFF

v_call: TRBV4-1
j_call: TRBJ2-1
cdr3_aa: CASSQERLQGNNEQFF

v_call: TRBV4-3
j_call: TRBJ2-2
cdr3_aa: CASSQEIVRALNTGELFF

v_call: TRBV7-2
j_call: TRBJ2-5
cdr3_aa: CASSFRGGHQETQYF

v_call: TRBV7-8
j_call: TRBJ2-1
cdr3_aa: CASSFQNEQFF

v_call: TRBV2
j_call: TRBJ1-2
cdr3_aa: CASSEGSDYGYTF

v_call: TRBV6-6
j_call: TRBJ2-5
cdr3_aa: CASSSLGGEETQYF

v_call: TRBV12-3/TRBV12-4
j_call: TRBJ2-3
cdr3_aa: CASSPRQGGDTQYF

v_call: TRBV11-2
j_call: TRBJ1-1
cdr3_aa: CASSLSPQANTEAFF

v_call: TRBV5-1
j_call: TRBJ1-1
cdr3_aa: CASSPQEITEAFF

v_call: TRBV5-1
j_call: TRBJ2-1
cdr3_aa: CASSFGVGTSGTPYNEQFF

v_call: TRBV4-1
j_call: TRBJ2-2
cdr3_aa: CASSHHGQGNGELFF

v_call: TRBV5-1
j_call: TRBJ2-2
cdr3_aa: CASFTGGVTRTGELFF